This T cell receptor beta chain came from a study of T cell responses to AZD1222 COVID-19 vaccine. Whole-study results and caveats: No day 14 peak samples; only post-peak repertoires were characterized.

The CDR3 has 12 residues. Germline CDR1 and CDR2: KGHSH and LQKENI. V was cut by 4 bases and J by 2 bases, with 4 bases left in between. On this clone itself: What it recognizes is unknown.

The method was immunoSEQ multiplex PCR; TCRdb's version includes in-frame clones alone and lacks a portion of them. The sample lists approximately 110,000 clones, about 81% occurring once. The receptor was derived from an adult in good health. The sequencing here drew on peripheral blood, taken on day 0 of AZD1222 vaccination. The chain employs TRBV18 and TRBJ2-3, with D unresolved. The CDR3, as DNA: TGTGCCAGCTCACTCGACACAGATACGCAGTATTTT. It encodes CASSLDTDTQYF.